This T cell receptor beta chain was identified in a study of cytotoxic CD8 clonotypes in ibrutinib-treated CLL. The repertoire was sequenced with immunoSEQ multiplex PCR; TCRdb's copy has only in-frame clones and lacks some. The table lists over 65,000 clones, about 76% of them singletons. The germline CDR1 and CDR2 sequences are SEHNR and FQNEAQ (reference sequence). This CDR3 is 12 amino acids long. With 5 bases removed from V and 3 bases from J, the gap between germline ends came to 7 bases. V gene TRBV7-9 combines with J gene TRBJ1-2; perhaps TRBD1 as D (6 bases). The sample in question was PBMCs, obtained after 12 months of ibrutinib treatment. The clonotype originates from a human donor with chronic lymphocytic leukemia. DNA of the CDR3: TGTGCCAGCAGCAGGGGGGACTATGGCTACACCTTC. Translation gives CASSRGDYGYTF.